A selection of T cell receptor beta chains follows, all from one sample in a study of blood T cell repertoires in COVID-19. The protocol was immunoSEQ multiplex PCR, while the TCRdb copy is restricted to in-frame clones and leaves out a portion. This table holds tens of thousands of clones, 74% found once. The material sequenced was peripheral blood. Receptors were obtained from a human donor with acute or convalescent COVID-19. The donor label of this sample is uncertain. The CDR3 runs from the conserved cysteine through the conserved F or W. A D gene is named only where the DNA matches it firmly. The size field is filled for only some rows; it gives once, few, many or a size class.

D gene,clone size,V gene,J gene,CDR3 DNA,CDR3 protein
NA,NA,TRBV15,TRBJ1-5,TGTGCCACCAGCAAAGCCAGGGACTGGCGGGATGGAAGCAATCAGCCCCAGCATTTT,CATSKARDWRDGSNQPQHF
TRBD1,NA,TRBV11-2,TRBJ1-2,TGTTCGGGGACAGACTTGAACTATGGCTACACCTTC,CSGTDLNYGYTF
TRBD2,once,TRBV6-4,TRBJ2-7,TGTGCCAAACCGGGACTAGCGGGACTCGTGAGCTCCTACGAGCAGTACTTC,CAKPGLAGLVSSYEQYF
NA,few,TRBV7-2,TRBJ1-2,TGTGCCAGCAGCTCAGGCGGGGGGGTTGGCTACACCTTC,CASSSGGGVGYTF
NA,NA,TRBV7-8,TRBJ2-1,TGTGCCAGCAGCCTTCCACGAACGGGGCAGTTCTTC,CASSLPRTGQFF
NA,NA,TRBV4-2,TRBJ2-5,TGTGCCAGCAGCCAAGATTTAGGACAGCAAGAGACCCAGTACTTC,CASSQDLGQQETQYF
NA,NA,TRBV7-9,TRBJ2-3,TGTGCCAGCAGCGCGCAACCCTTACCCACAGATACGCAGTATTTT,CASSAQPLPTDTQYF
TRBD2,NA,TRBV9,TRBJ2-2,TGTGCCAGCAGCATGGGGGGACTAGGTATCGGGGAGCTGTTTTTT,CASSMGGLGIGELFF
TRBD2,NA,TRBV5-1,TRBJ2-2,TGCGCCAGCAGCTTGGCCGGGACTAGGCTCTCAAACACCGGGGAGCTGTTTTTT,CASSLAGTRLSNTGELFF
TRBD1,NA,TRBV19,TRBJ1-6,TGTGCCAGTAAGGGAAACAGGGGGCTCAATTCACCCCTCCACTTT,CASKGNRGLNSPLHF
NA,NA,TRBV10-3,TRBJ2-7,TGTGCCATCAGTGAGTCGGTCGGTGGCGAGCAGTACTTC,CAISESVGGEQYF
TRBD1,NA,TRBV18,TRBJ2-2,TGTGCCAGCTCACAAGCCCCGGGACAGGATACCGGGGAGCTGTTTTTT,CASSQAPGQDTGELFF
TRBD2,NA,TRBV7-2,TRBJ2-7,TGTGCCAGCAGCCCCAGGGCGGGACTAGCGTACGAGCAGTACTTC,CASSPRAGLAYEQYF
TRBD1,once,TRBV6-6,TRBJ1-1,TGTGCCAGCAGCCCAAGACAGGGGGCGGAGAACACTGAAGCTTTCTTT,CASSPRQGAENTEAFF
TRBD2,few,TRBV7-6,TRBJ2-2,TGTGCCAGCAGCTTTTCGAGCGGGGGGGCTATCGGGGAGCTGTTTTTT,CASSFSSGGAIGELFF
TRBD1,NA,TRBV2,TRBJ1-3,TGTGCCAGCAGTGAAGAGACAGGGGGACATCTGAACACCATATATTTT,CASSEETGGHLNTIYF
TRBD1,NA,TRBV5-6,TRBJ1-2,TGTGCCAGCAGCGGGACAGGGAGAAACTATGGCTACACCTTC,CASSGTGRNYGYTF
TRBD2,NA,TRBV5-5,TRBJ2-1,TGTGCCAGCAGCTTGGCCCCTAGCGGGCTGGTTGCTGAGCAGTTCTTC,CASSLAPSGLVAEQFF